Detailed here is one T cell receptor (beta chain). Its antigen is undetermined. As originally analysed: Clinicopathological groups differed in CDR3, with these differences serving to build a distant-metastasis classifier for papillary thyroid cancer. With MiXCR, TCRdb called clones anew from the PCR reads. In this record, the V and J calls reflect TCRdb's handling and not the investigators' own analysis. Of approximately 30,000 clones in the sample, about 3.9% were seen once. There are 13 residues in the CDR3. CDR1 MNHEY and CDR2 SVGEGT come from the germline V gene. V lost 6 bases and J 1 base, leaving 9 bases between the germline ends. The data were taken from a study of metastatic and nonmetastatic thyroid tumors. Study overall: Repertoires from blood and tumor or nodule tissue of malignant and benign thyroid patients were compared.

Nobody among the patients had been given any treatment before thyroid surgery. General study findings and limits: Reportedly, malignant thyroid tumors had significantly higher TCR beta diversity than benign nodules, in blood and tumor.

This chain links TRBV6-2 or TRBV6-3 with TRBJ1-2; perhaps TRBD1 as D (5 bases). The sample consisted of blood. This TCR was recovered from a male donor with papillary thyroid cancer or a benign thyroid nodule (not recorded which). Some clones in this sample may be carry-over from other donors' samples. The CDR3 spells CASRAGGNYGYTF. DNA for the CDR3: TGTGCCAGCAGAGCTGGGGGTAACTATGGCTACACCTTC.